This T cell receptor (beta chain) was documented in a study of blood T cell repertoires in COVID-19. Background on the study: The study drew acute and convalescent COVID-19 samples from the United States, Italy and Spain. T cells, B-cell-depleted T cells, or PBMCs provided the cDNA or gDNA that served as material.

CDR3 length equals 16 residues. CDR1 and CDR2 (germline): MDHEN, SYDVKM. With V trimmed by 6 bases and J by 1 base, 8 bases remained unmatched. Per the authors' pipeline: Reference gene primer amplification gave nucleated cell count estimates. The assay was immunoSEQ multiplex PCR, and TCRdb's table has in-frame clones only and misses some. V and J calls and clone size are as listed in that table; D and trimming were resolved from the DNA. The sample has about 64,000 clones, 80% to 90% seen once; the top ten hold approximately 3%. The source is a man aged 50-60 years with active COVID-19. Sequencing used peripheral blood. This sequence joins TRBV28 and TRBJ2-3; 9 bases line up with TRBD1. CDR3 protein: CASSLAWTGGTDTQYF. The CDR3 DNA is TGTGCCAGCAGCTTGGCCTGGACAGGGGGCACAGATACGCAGTATTTT.